The text below deals with one TCR beta chain. In the original workflow: Estimation of nucleated cell counts was performed using reference gene primer amplification. Assay: immunoSEQ multiplex PCR; the TCRdb copy retains only in-frame clones and omits some. The V and J calls and clone size are taken from that table; D and trimming were inferred from the DNA. The sample consists of about 73,000 clones, 84% of them appearing once. This sample is drawn from a study of blood T cell repertoires in COVID-19. Overall study: The United States, Italy and Spain provided the acute and convalescent COVID-19 samples.

The TCR originated in a human donor in a cohort sampled during active COVID-19. The sample taken for sequencing was peripheral blood.

CDR3 protein: CASSFSAAGELFF. CDR3 nucleotide sequence: TGCGCCAGCAGCTTCTCAGCGGCCGGGGAGCTGTTTTTT. This sequence joins TRBV5-1 and TRBJ2-2, with a tentative D call TRBD2 (5 bases). Trimming left V 2 bases short and J 6 bases short, with 8 bases between. CDR1 is SGHRS, CDR2 YFSETQ, per germline. The CDR3 is 13 amino acids.